Listed here is a single T cell receptor beta chain. The source of the sample is a study of T cells in Graves' hyperthyroidism and ophthalmopathy. Overall study context: Before treatment of any kind, peripheral blood was taken at initial diagnosis.

RNA transcripts were the template for amplifying TCR beta CDR3 regions. The study used the HTBI primer set for a first-round RT-PCR of the TCR CDR3. Via MiXCR, TCRdb re-called the multiplex PCR reads, giving one row per CDR3 protein. The sample includes about 840,000 distinct CDR3 sequences, around 39% of them seen just once. Uncontrolled infection, other autoimmune disease, pregnancy and lactation each barred patients from inclusion. This clonotype was obtained from a man between 18 and 29 years old with Graves' hyperthyroidism. What was sequenced was blood.

The CDR3 sequence is CSVEDRGPSSGANVLTF. For the CDR3, the DNA is TGCAGCGTTGAAGACAGGGGGCCTTCCTCTGGGGCCAACGTCCTGACTTTC. The rearrangement joins TRBV29-1 to TRBJ2-6; 8 positions match TRBD1. CDR3 length equals 17 residues. Per germline, CDR1 SQVTM and CDR2 ANQGSEA. The J segment lost 0 bases and the V segment lost 0 bases, leaving 4 bases of the junction unmatched. Combining the CDR3 with reference TRBV29-1 and TRBJ2-6 gives the whole variable domain SAVISQKPSRDICQRGTSLTIQCQVDSQVTMMFWYRQQPGQSLTLIATANQGSEATYESGFVIDKFPISRPNLTFSTLTVSNMSPEDSSIYLCSVEDRGPSSGANVLTFGAGSRLTVL.